This T cell receptor (beta chain) was profiled in a study of graft-versus-host responses after intestinal transplantation. Study background: Isolated intestinal, liver-intestinal, or multivisceral transplants were what recipients had. The recipients all started with anti-thymocyte globulin induction and then took tacrolimus and steroids for around 3 years.

For this clone: Its antigen remains unidentified.

The study, taken as a whole, reports: Where graft-donor T cell macrochimerism was present, patients had high graft-versus-host to host-versus-graft clonal ratios in allografts. Researchers found GvH clones in recipient marrow, and some showed up first in ileum or blood.

Germline-derived CDR1 and CDR2 are SGHRS and YFSETQ. This CDR3 spans 15 amino acids. V lost 0 bases and J 5 bases, leaving 9 bases between the germline ends. Sequenced by immunoSEQ multiplex PCR; TCRdb stores in-frame clones only, minus some. The sample records around 97,000 clones, 91% being singletons. V gene TRBV5-1 combines with J gene TRBJ1-6, with D uncertain. This sequence was found in a human donor who was the organ donor for an intestinal transplant. Sequenced material: unstimulated CD4+ T cells sorted from spleen or lymph node cells, taken before transplant. Written as DNA, the CDR3 is TGCGCCAGCAGCTTGGTCCAGGTGAATAATTCACCCCTCCACTTT. It encodes CASSLVQVNNSPLHF.